Below, 32 T cell receptor beta chains from the same sample are listed, as sequenced in a study of blood T cell repertoires in COVID-19. Generated by immunoSEQ multiplex PCR, the TCRdb table keeps only in-frame clones and is missing some. The data contain roughly 100,000 clones, roughly 87% of them singletons. Sequenced input: peripheral blood. The receptors derive from a man in his fifties or sixties with active COVID-19.

The J gene is TRBJ1-6, the V gene TRBV6-5; 7 nucleotides agree with TRBD1. From germline, CDR1 is MNHEY and CDR2 SVGAGI. Germline trimming cut 7 bases from V and 8 bases from J; bases unmatched to any gene: 8. The CDR3 has 14 residues. CDR3 residues: CASIRDRVYSPLHF. The CDR3 bases are TGTGCCAGCATCAGAGACAGGGTCTATTCACCCCTCCACTTT.

V usage is TRBV5-6 and J usage is TRBJ1-1; D is possibly TRBD1 (6 bases). This CDR3 region has 13 residues. Between the trimmed V and J ends, which lost 0 bases and 7 bases, there was a span of 10 bases. Germline V gene data show CDR1 as SGHDT and CDR2 as YYEEEE. The CDR3 nucleotides are TGTGCCAGCAGCTTGGCGACAGGTGATGAAGCTTTCTTT. This gives the protein CASSLATGDEAFF.

The chain employs TRBV19 and TRBJ2-7; 9 nucleotides align to TRBD1. V was pared by 3 bases and J by 1 base, with 7 bases of the junction left unmatched. The CDR3 totals 16 residues. CDR1 and CDR2 (germline): LNHDA, SQIVND (reference sequence). The CDR3 loop reads CASSIFWTGDSYEQYF. The DNA for the CDR3 is TGTGCCAGTAGTATTTTTTGGACAGGGGATTCCTACGAGCAGTACTTC.

The rearrangement joins TRBV3-1 (or the pseudogene TRBV3-2) to TRBJ1-2, with D uncertain. Germline-derived CDR1 and CDR2 are LGHDT and YNNKEL (reference sequence). V lost 5 bases to trimming and J lost 3 bases, with 7 bases between them. The CDR3 contains 12 residues. The CDR3 nucleotides read TGTGCCAGCAGCTTACGGGACTATGGCTACACCTTC. This encodes CASSLRDYGYTF.

The chain couples TRBV5-1 to TRBJ1-5, with D maybe TRBD1 (6 bases). The CDR3 length is 14 residues. From germline, CDR1 is SGHRS and CDR2 YFSETQ. V lost 2 bases to trimming and J lost 3 bases, with 9 bases between them. This chain's CDR3 is CASSLGDNNQPQHF. CDR3 in DNA: TGCGCCAGCAGCTTAGGGGACAACAATCAGCCCCAGCATTTT.

The chain combines TRBV9 with TRBJ1-3; 7 bases map to TRBD1. Trimming took 4 bases from V and 1 from J; bases not matched to a gene: 5. Germline V CDR1 and CDR2: SGDLS, YYNGEE. CDR3 size: 15 residues. The CDR3 bases are TGTGCCAGCAGCAAAAGACAGGGTTCTGGAAACACCATATATTTT. Its translation: CASSKRQGSGNTIYF.

This clone was observed once. This rearrangement joins TRBV30 to TRBJ1-2; 11 positions agree with TRBD1. The junction had 3 bases not matched to a gene; V was cut back by 1 base and J by 8 bases. CDR1 GTSNPN and CDR2 SVGIG come from the germline V gene (reference sequence). The CDR3 is made up of 13 amino acids. The CDR3 reads CAWSAGTGGGYTF. In DNA, the CDR3 is TGTGCCTGGAGTGCAGGGACAGGGGGAGGCTACACCTTC.

The chain links TRBV6-5 to TRBJ2-7; TRBD2 agrees at 13 bases. Looked up from germline, CDR1 is MNHEY and CDR2 is SVGAGI. The CDR3 has 14 residues. Trimming cost V 7 bases and J 5 bases; bases outside gene matches: 5. In nucleotides, the CDR3 is TGTGCCAGCAAACTAGCGGGGGGGACTGACGAGCAGTACTTC. It is translated as CASKLAGGTDEQYF.

This clone turned up a few times. CDR3 nucleotides: TGTGCCAGCTCCCTAAGTTCTAGCTCCTATAATTCACCCCTCCACTTT. Amino acid sequence: CASSLSSSSYNSPLHF. The V gene is TRBV18, the J gene TRBJ1-6; D is unclear. Trimming cost V 6 bases and J 0 bases, with 12 bases left between them. From germline, CDR1 is KGHSH and CDR2 LQKENI. The CDR3 contains 16 residues.

The V and J genes are TRBV7-2 and TRBJ1-1; 7 bases fit TRBD1. This CDR3 region has 14 residues. The germline CDR1 and CDR2 sequences are SGHTA and FQGNSA. The J segment lost 1 base and the V segment lost 5 bases, leaving 4 bases of the junction unmatched. In DNA form, the CDR3 reads TGTGCCAGCAGCGCAAGACAGGGGAACACTGAAGCTTTCTTT. Protein: CASSARQGNTEAFF.

The chain couples TRBV7-2 to TRBJ2-3; 8 bases align to TRBD2. The CDR3 is 15 residues long. With V trimmed by 3 bases and J by 3 bases, 5 bases remained unmatched. In germline, CDR1 is SGHTA, CDR2 FQGNSA. The DNA for the CDR3 is TGTGCCAGCAGCTTGAACGGGGGGGGGACAGATACGCAGTATTTT. Protein product: CASSLNGGGTDTQYF.

CDR3 region: CASSKHRGGTVEGAFF. CDR3 DNA sequence: TGTGCCAGCAGCAAACACCGAGGGGGGACAGTAGAAGGAGCTTTCTTT. This chain connects TRBV21-1 to TRBJ1-1; the table calls TRBD1, which could not be checked here. TRBV21-1 is assigned pseudogene status. The CDR3 is made up of 16 amino acids.

The sample holds one count of this clone. The V call is TRBV18, the J call TRBJ1-1; D may be TRBD1 (5 bases). The CDR3 loop spans 14 amino acids. Germline loops: CDR1 KGHSH, CDR2 LQKENI. Deletions cut 4 bases from V and 2 bases from J, with 11 bases between. The CDR3 DNA is TGTGCCAGCTCACTATCGGACAAAAACACTGAAGCTTTCTTT. Amino acid sequence: CASSLSDKNTEAFF. The full variable domain, with the rest looked up from reference TRBV18 and TRBJ1-1, is NAGVMQNPRHLVRRRGQEARLRCSPMKGHSHVYWYRQLPEEGLKFMVYLQKENIIDESGMPKERFSAEFPKEGPSILRIQQVVRGDSAAYFCASSLSDKNTEAFFGQGTRLTVV.

This rearrangement joins TRBV5-1 to TRBJ2-7; TRBD2 aligns across 8 bases. Germline loops: CDR1 SGHRS, CDR2 YFSETQ. J gave up 5 bases and V 4 bases, and 5 bases lay outside the gene matches. This CDR3 spans 13 amino acids. Here the CDR3 DNA reads TGCGCCAGCAGCACGACTAGCGACCACGAGCAGTACTTC. Amino acid sequence: CASSTTSDHEQYF.

The rearrangement links TRBV5-4 to TRBJ1-4; unclear D gene. Germline CDR1 reads SGHNT; CDR2 reads YYREEE (reference sequence). The V gene lost 7 bases and the J gene lost 3 bases, with 19 bases spanning the gap. The length of the CDR3 is 16 residues. Here the CDR3 DNA reads TGTGCCAGCTCGGGCCGGACCCCGGGAGCTAATGAAAAACTGTTTTTT. This gives the protein CASSGRTPGANEKLFF.

The chain has TRBV11-2 and TRBJ1-2; D is possibly TRBD1 (6 bases). The CDR3 contains 16 residues. The V end was cut by 3 bases, the J end by 2 bases, with 16 bases between. Germline-derived CDR1 and CDR2 are SGHAT and FQNNGV. CDR3 sequence (DNA): TGTGCCAGCAGCTTTTTTTTACAGGGCTCAAACTATGGCTACACCTTC. Translated, it gives CASSFFLQGSNYGYTF.

This clone showed up just a few times. The chain combines TRBV15 with TRBJ1-1; D is unclear. Germline CDR1 LNHNV, CDR2 YYDKDF (reference sequence). The CDR3 totals 14 residues. Trimming shortened V by 0 bases and J by 4 bases, and 9 bases separated the two germline ends. The CDR3 sequence: CATSRDSSGTEAFF. In nucleotides, the CDR3 is TGTGCCACCAGCAGAGATTCCAGCGGCACTGAAGCTTTCTTT. The entire variable domain, with the rest obtained from reference TRBV15 and TRBJ1-1, is as follows: DAMVIQNPRYQVTQFGKPVTLSCSQTLNHNVMYWYQQKSSQAPKLLFHYYDKDFNNEADTPDNFQSRRPNTSFCFLDIRSPGLGDTAMYLCATSRDSSGTEAFFGQGTRLTVV.

The rearrangement links TRBV13 to TRBJ2-7, with a tentative D call TRBD2 (5 bases). V shed 5 bases and J shed 1 base, with 15 bases lying between them. The CDR3 is 15 residues long. Looked up from germline, CDR1 is PRHDT and CDR2 is FYEKMQ (reference sequence). CDR3 sequence reads: CASSPLGSASYEQYF. The CDR3 DNA is TGTGCCAGCAGCCCCCTGGGTAGCGCTTCCTACGAGCAGTACTTC.

The chain carries TRBV9 and TRBJ2-2, with a tentative D call TRBD2 (7 bases). The V end lost 0 bases, the J end lost 4 bases, and 22 bases lay between the germline ends. This CDR3 has 19 residues. Germline V CDR1 and CDR2: SGDLS, YYNGEE. CDR3 nucleotide sequence: TGTGCCAGCAGCGTAGATTACCCCTCGGGGGGCTTGTCCACCGGGGAGCTGTTTTTT. As protein: CASSVDYPSGGLSTGELFF.

The rearrangement uses TRBV6-5 and TRBJ2-1; the match to TRBD2 covers 8 bases. CDR3 length: 15 residues. The germline V gene encodes CDR1 MNHEY and CDR2 SVGAGI. The V and J ends lost 3 bases and 0 bases, in that order; junction bases with no gene match: 1. CDR3 nucleotides: TGTGCCAGCAGTTATAGCGGGGACTCCTACAATGAGCAGTTCTTC. This translates into CASSYSGDSYNEQFF.

This chain joins TRBV18 and TRBJ1-4; weak D call: TRBD1 (6 bases). V was clipped by 4 bases and J by 8 bases, with 11 bases between them. The germline gives CDR1 KGHSH, CDR2 LQKENI. This CDR3 has 13 amino acids. The CDR3 nucleotides read TGTGCCAGCTCACTACAGGGAGCGGAAAAACTGTTTTTT. It encodes CASSLQGAEKLFF.

The DNA of the CDR3 is TGTGCCAGCCAGGCGGGGGGCAATGAGCAGTTCTTC. This encodes CASQAGGNEQFF. This chain uses TRBV10-3 with TRBJ2-1; 8 bases line up with TRBD2. This CDR3 is built from 12 residues. The V segment lost 10 bases and the J segment 6 bases; nucleotides outside the gene matches: 5. Per the germline V gene, CDR1 is ENHRY and CDR2 is SYGVKD.

The V and J genes are TRBV3-1 (or the pseudogene TRBV3-2) and TRBJ2-5, with TRBD2 identical over 10 bases. This CDR3 is 17 amino acids long. CDR1 and CDR2 (germline): LGHDT, YNNKEL (reference sequence). With V trimmed by 4 bases and J by 4 bases, 12 bases remained unmatched. CDR3 sequence: CASSREAQAGGAETQYF. The CDR3 nucleotides are TGTGCCAGCAGCCGAGAGGCCCAAGCGGGGGGGGCAGAGACCCAGTACTTC.

The genes are TRBV2 and TRBJ1-5; 9 bases map to TRBD1. This CDR3 region has 15 residues. Per germline, CDR1 SNHLY and CDR2 FYNNEI. The V and J ends lost 4 bases and 4 bases, in that order; junction bases with no gene match: 5. CDR3 in amino acids: CASSGDRVGNQPQHF. CDR3 bases: TGTGCCAGCAGTGGGGACAGGGTGGGAAATCAGCCCCAGCATTTT.

The CDR3 loop is CASSPPKILAGNEQFF. In nucleotides, the CDR3 is TGTGCCAGCTCACCACCAAAGATCCTAGCGGGGAATGAGCAGTTCTTC. The J gene is TRBJ2-1, the V gene TRBV18; 9 bases agree with TRBD2. There are 16 residues in the CDR3. Germline V gives CDR1 KGHSH, CDR2 LQKENI. Trimming at V came to 0 bases and at J to 7 bases, leaving 7 bases not matched to a gene.

The V and J genes are TRBV7-2 and TRBJ1-4; 9 bases are shared with TRBD1. The CDR3 runs 16 residues. V gave up 3 bases and J gave up 6 bases; unmatched junction bases: 8. CDR1 SGHTA and CDR2 FQGNSA come from the germline V gene. This chain's CDR3 is CASSFEQGALYEKLFF. The CDR3 DNA reads TGTGCCAGCAGCTTCGAACAGGGGGCGTTGTATGAAAAACTGTTTTTT.

The chain recombines TRBV27 with TRBJ2-1, with D perhaps matching TRBD1 (6 bases). The CDR3 length is 15 residues. With 4 bases removed from V and 12 bases from J, the gap between germline ends came to 22 bases. Germline V gene data show CDR1 as MNHEY and CDR2 as SMNVEV (reference sequence). This CDR3 reads CASSSSRGERGTQFF. CDR3 in DNA: TGTGCCAGCAGTTCATCCCGGGGTGAGAGGGGGACGCAGTTCTTC.

The chain employs TRBV19 and TRBJ1-2; D ambiguous. Trimming left V 6 bases short and J 7 bases short, with 9 bases between. The CDR3 covers 11 residues. Germline lookup yields CDR1 LNHDA and CDR2 SQIVND (reference sequence). The CDR3 sequence is CASRTSSGYTF. CDR3 coding DNA: TGTGCCAGTAGGACTAGCAGTGGCTACACCTTC.

This clone has more than one count but fewer than ten. The chain joins TRBV2 to TRBJ1-6; the match to TRBD1 covers 7 bases. V lost 6 bases, J lost 5 bases, and 10 bases stayed unmatched. Germline V gene lookup returns CDR1 SNHLY and CDR2 FYNNEI. The CDR3 totals 16 residues. In nucleotides, the CDR3 is TGTGCCAGCAGGGACCACAGGGGTGGAAATAATTCACCCCTCCACTTT. Amino acid sequence: CASRDHRGGNNSPLHF.

The chain carries TRBV18 and TRBJ2-5; D remains unclear. V was clipped by 2 bases and J by 1 base, with 5 bases between them. The CDR3 has 13 amino acids. Germline V gene lookup returns CDR1 KGHSH and CDR2 LQKENI. The CDR3 loop is CASSPFVQETQYF. CDR3 DNA sequence: TGTGCCAGCTCACCATTCGTCCAAGAGACCCAGTACTTC.

The V call is TRBV19, the J call TRBJ1-3, with D perhaps TRBD1 (5 bases). The V and J ends lost 3 bases and 0 bases respectively, with 6 bases between them. Germline lookup yields CDR1 LNHDA and CDR2 SQIVND (reference sequence). This CDR3 has 14 amino acids. The CDR3 is CASSITGSGNTIYF. The CDR3 DNA is TGTGCCAGTAGTATTACAGGCTCTGGAAACACCATATATTTT.

This clone has more than one count but fewer than ten. This sequence joins TRBV6-6 and TRBJ2-1; D may be TRBD2 (5 bases). The germline V gene has CDR1 MNHNY and CDR2 SVGAGI (reference sequence). The CDR3 length is 16 residues. V was pared by 8 bases and J by 0 bases, with 17 bases between. DNA for the CDR3: TGTGCCAGCCGGGTAGGGTGGACTCCCTCCTACAATGAGCAGTTCTTC. This sequence encodes CASRVGWTPSYNEQFF.